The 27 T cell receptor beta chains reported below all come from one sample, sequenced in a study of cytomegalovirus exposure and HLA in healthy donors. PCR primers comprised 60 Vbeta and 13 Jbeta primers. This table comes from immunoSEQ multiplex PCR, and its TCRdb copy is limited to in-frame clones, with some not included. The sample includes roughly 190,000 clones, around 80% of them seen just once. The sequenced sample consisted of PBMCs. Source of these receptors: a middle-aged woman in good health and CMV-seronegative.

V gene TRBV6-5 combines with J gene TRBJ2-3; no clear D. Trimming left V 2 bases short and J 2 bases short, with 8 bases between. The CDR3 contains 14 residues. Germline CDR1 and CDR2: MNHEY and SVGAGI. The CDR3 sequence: CASSYGDSTDTQYF. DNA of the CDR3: TGTGCCAGCAGTTACGGTGACTCCACAGATACGCAGTATTTT.

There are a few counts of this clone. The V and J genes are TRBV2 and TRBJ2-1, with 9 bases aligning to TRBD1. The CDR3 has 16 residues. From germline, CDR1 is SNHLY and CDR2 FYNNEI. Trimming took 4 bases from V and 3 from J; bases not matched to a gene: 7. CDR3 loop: CASSVPDRGLYNEQFF. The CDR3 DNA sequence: TGTGCCAGCAGTGTCCCGGACAGGGGACTCTACAATGAGCAGTTCTTC.

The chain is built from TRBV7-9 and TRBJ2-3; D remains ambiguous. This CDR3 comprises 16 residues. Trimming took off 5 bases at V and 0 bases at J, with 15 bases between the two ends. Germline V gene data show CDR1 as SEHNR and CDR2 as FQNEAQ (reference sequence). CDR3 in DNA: TGTGCCAGCAGCCCACCGAGCGCCTTAAGCACAGATACGCAGTATTTT. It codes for CASSPPSALSTDTQYF.

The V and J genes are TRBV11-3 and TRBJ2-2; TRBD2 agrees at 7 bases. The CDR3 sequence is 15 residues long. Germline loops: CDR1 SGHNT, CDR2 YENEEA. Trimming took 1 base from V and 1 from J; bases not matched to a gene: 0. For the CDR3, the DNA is TGTGCCAGCAGCTTAGCGGGAGGGAACACCGGGGAGCTGTTTTTT. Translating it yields CASSLAGGNTGELFF.

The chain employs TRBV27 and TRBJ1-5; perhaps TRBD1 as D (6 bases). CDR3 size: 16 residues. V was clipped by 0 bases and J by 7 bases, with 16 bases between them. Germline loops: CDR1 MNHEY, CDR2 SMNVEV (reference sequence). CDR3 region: CASSLSKGEIMQPQHF. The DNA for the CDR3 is TGTGCCAGCAGTTTATCTAAGGGGGAGATAATGCAGCCCCAGCATTTT.

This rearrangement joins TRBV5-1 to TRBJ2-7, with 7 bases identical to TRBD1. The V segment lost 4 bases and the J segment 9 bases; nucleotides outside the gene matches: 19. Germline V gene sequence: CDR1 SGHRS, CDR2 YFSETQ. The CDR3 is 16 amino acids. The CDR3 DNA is TGCGCCAGCAGCATAAACTATGGGACAGCACCTACGGGGCAGTACTTC. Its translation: CASSINYGTAPTGQYF.

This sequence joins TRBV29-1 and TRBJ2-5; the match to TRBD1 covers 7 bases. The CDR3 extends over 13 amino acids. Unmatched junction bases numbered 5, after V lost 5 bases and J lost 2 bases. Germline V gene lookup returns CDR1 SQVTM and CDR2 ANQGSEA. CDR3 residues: CSVSTTGQETQYF. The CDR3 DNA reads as TGCAGCGTTTCCACGACAGGGCAAGAGACCCAGTACTTC.

The CDR3 region has the DNA TGCGCCAGCAGCCAAGATCCGGCTAACTATGGCTACACCTTC. Residues: CASSQDPANYGYTF. V gene TRBV4-1 combines with J gene TRBJ1-2; D not resolved. This CDR3 region has 14 residues. CDR1 and CDR2 from the germline V gene are MGHRA and YSYEKL. Trimming pared 0 bases from V and 0 bases from J, leaving 5 bases between.

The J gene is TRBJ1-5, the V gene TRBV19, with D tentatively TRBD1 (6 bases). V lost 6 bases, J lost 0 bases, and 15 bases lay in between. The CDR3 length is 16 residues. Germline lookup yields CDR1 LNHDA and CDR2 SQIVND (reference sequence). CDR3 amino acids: CASSPRGGDSNQPQHF. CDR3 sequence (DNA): TGTGCCAGTAGCCCTAGGGGGGGGGATAGCAATCAGCCCCAGCATTTT.

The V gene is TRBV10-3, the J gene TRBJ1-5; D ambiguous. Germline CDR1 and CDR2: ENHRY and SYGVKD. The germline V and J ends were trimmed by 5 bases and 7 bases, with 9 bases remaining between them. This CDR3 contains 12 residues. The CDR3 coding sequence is TGTGCCATCAGTAACCGGGAACAGCCCCAGCATTTT. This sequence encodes CAISNREQPQHF.

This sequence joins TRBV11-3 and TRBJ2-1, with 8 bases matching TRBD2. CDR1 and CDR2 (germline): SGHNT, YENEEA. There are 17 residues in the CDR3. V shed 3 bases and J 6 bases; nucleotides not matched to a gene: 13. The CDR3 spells CASSFLRGEREINEQFF. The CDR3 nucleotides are TGTGCCAGCAGCTTCCTCCGGGGGGAGCGGGAGATCAATGAGCAGTTCTTC.

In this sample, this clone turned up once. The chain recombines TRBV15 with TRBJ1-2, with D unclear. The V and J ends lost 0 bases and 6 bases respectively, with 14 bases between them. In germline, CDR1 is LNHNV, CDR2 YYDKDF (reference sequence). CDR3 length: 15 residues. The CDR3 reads CATSRDVGRVNGYTF. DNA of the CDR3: TGTGCCACCAGCAGAGATGTGGGGAGGGTGAATGGCTACACCTTC.

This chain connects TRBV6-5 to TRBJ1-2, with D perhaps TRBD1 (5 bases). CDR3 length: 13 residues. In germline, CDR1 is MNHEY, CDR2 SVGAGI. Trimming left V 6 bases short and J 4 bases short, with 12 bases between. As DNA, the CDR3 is TGTGCCAGCAGACCCGGCGGGGGCTATGGCTACACCTTC. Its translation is CASRPGGGYGYTF.

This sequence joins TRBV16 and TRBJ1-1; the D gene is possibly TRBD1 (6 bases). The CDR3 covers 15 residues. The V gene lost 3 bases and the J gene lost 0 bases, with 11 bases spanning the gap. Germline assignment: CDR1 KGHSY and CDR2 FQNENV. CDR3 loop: CASSHSAGVNTEAFF. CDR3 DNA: TGTGCCAGCAGCCATAGCGCAGGGGTGAACACTGAAGCTTTCTTT. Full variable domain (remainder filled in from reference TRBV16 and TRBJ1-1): GEEVAQTPKHLVRGEGQKAKLYCAPIKGHSYVFWYQQVLKNEFKFLISFQNENVFDETGMPKERFSAKCLPNSPCSLEIQATKLEDSAVYFCASSHSAGVNTEAFFGQGTRLTVV.

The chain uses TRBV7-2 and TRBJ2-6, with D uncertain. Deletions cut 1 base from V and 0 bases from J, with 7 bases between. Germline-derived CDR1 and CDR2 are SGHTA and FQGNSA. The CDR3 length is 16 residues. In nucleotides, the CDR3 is TGTGCCAGCAGCTTAGTCCTCCGCTCTGGGGCCAACGTCCTGACTTTC. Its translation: CASSLVLRSGANVLTF.

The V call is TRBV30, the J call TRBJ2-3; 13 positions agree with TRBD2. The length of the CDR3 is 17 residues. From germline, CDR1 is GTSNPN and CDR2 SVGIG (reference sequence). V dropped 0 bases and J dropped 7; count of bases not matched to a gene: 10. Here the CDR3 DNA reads TGTGCCTGGAGTGTAGGACTAGCGGGAGTGAGAGGGAATACGCAGTATTTT. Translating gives CAWSVGLAGVRGNTQYF.

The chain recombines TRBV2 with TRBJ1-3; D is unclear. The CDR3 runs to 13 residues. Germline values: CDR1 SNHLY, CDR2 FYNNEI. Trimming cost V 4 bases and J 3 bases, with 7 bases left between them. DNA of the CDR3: TGTGCCAGCAGTGGAGGGAATGGAAACACCATATATTTT. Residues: CASSGGNGNTIYF.

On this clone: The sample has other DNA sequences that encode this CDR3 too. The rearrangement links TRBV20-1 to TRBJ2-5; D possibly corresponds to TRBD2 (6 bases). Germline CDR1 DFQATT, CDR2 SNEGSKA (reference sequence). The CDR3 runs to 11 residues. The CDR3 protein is CSALGGETQYF. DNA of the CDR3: TGCAGCGCATTAGGAGGGGAGACCCAGTACTTC.

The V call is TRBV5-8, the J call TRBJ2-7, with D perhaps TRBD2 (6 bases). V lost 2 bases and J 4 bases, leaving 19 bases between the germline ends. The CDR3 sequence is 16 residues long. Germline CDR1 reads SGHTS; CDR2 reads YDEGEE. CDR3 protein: CASSFVRAGGKYEQYV. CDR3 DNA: TGTGCCAGCAGCTTTGTTCGGGCTGGGGGGAAATACGAGCAGTACGTC.

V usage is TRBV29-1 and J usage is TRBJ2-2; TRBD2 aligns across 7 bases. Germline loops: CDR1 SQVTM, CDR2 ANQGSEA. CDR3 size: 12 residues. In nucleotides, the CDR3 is TGCAGTGGGGGGGAGGCCGGGGGGGAGCTGTTTTTT. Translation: CSGGEAGGELFF.

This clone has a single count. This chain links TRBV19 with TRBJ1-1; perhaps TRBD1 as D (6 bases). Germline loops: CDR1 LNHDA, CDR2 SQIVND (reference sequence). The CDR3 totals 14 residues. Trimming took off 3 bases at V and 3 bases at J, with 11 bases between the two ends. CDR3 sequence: CASSMNREDTEAFF. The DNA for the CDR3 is TGTGCCAGTAGTATGAACAGGGAAGACACTGAAGCTTTCTTT.

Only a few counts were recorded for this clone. The CDR3 DNA follows: TGTGCCAGCAGCAAATTTGGGCTAGCCGACAATGAGCAGTTCTTC. Its protein product is CASSKFGLADNEQFF. The genes are TRBV21-1 and TRBJ2-1; the table's D call of TRBD2 was not tested on the DNA. TRBV21-1 is a recognized pseudogene. CDR3 length: 15 amino acids.

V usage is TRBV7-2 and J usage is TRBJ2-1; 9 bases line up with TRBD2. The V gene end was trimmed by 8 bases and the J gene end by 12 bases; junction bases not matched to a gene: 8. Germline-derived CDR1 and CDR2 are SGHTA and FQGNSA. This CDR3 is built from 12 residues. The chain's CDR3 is CASGLSGSVQFF. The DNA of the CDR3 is TGTGCCAGCGGCCTTAGCGGGAGTGTGCAGTTCTTC.

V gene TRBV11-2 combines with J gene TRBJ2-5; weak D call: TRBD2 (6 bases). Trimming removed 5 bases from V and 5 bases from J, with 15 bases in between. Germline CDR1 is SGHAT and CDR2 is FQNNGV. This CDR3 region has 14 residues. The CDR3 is CASSGRDRWETQYF. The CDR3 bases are TGTGCCAGCAGCGGGCGGGATCGGTGGGAGACCCAGTACTTC.

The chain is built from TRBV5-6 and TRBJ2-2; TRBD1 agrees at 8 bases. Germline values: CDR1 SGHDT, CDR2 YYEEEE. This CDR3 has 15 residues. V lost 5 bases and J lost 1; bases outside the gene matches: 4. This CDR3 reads CASSFGTGNTGELFF. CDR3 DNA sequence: TGTGCCAGCAGTTTTGGGACAGGGAACACCGGGGAGCTGTTTTTT.

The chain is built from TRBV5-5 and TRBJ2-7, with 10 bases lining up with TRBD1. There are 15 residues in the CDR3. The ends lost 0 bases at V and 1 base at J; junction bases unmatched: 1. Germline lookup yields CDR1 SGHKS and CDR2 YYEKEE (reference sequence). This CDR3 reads CASSLGTGGSYEQYV. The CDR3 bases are TGTGCCAGCAGCTTGGGGACAGGGGGTTCCTACGAGCAGTACGTC.

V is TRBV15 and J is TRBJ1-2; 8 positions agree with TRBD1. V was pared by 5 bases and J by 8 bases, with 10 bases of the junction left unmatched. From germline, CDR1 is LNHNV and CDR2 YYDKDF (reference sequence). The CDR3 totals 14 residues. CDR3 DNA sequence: TGTGCCACCAGCGACCGTCGGACAGGGTCCGGCTACACCTTC. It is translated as CATSDRRTGSGYTF.